These T cell receptor beta chains were read from a single sample in a study of technical replicates of blood from a handful of donors. Some clones are missing from TCRdb's copy, which holds only in-frame ones; the method was immunoSEQ multiplex PCR. This table holds almost 90,000 clones, just under 95% found once. Sequencing was done on a sample of T cells isolated from PBMCs. The receptors originated from a human donor in good health. Each CDR3 is given with its conserved first and last residue. The D gene is left open where the match is weak. Clone size is not always given. Where it is, it says once, few, many or a class for expanded clones.

clone size	V gene	CDR3 length	D gene	J gene	CDR3 protein	CDR3 DNA
NA	TRBV15	15	TRBD1	TRBJ1-1	CATSRTPTGGAEAFF	TGTGCCACCAGCAGAACCCCCACAGGGGGTGCTGAAGCTTTCTTT
once	TRBV19	17	NA	TRBJ2-7	CASSIGWGAGESDRQYF	TGTGCCAGTAGTATTGGTTGGGGGGCGGGAGAATCGGATAGGCAGTACTTC
NA	TRBV4-3	13	NA	TRBJ2-5	CASSQDVEETQYF	TGCGCCAGCAGCCAAGATGTCGAGGAGACCCAGTACTTC
NA	TRBV19	17	NA	TRBJ1-5	CASSIGDTYYSNQPQHF	TGTGCCAGTAGTATTGGGGACACATACTATAGCAATCAGCCCCAGCATTTT
NA	TRBV19	13	NA	TRBJ1-5	CASSLGPNQPQHF	TGTGCCAGTAGTTTGGGCCCCAATCAGCCCCAGCATTTT
NA	TRBV5-6	12	NA	TRBJ2-3	CASSGGANVQYF	TGTGCCAGCAGCGGCGGGGCGAATGTGCAGTATTTT
NA	TRBV7-9	11	NA	TRBJ1-1	CASSLGSEAFF	TGTGCCAGCAGCTTGGGCTCTGAAGCTTTCTTT
NA	TRBV12-5	20	TRBD2	TRBJ2-1	CASGPEVLAGVLGGYNEQFF	TGTGCTAGTGGTCCCGAAGTCCTAGCGGGAGTTCTGGGGGGATACAATGAGCAGTTCTTC
NA	TRBV2	16	TRBD1	TRBJ2-3	CASSFHRGLGTDTQYF	TGTGCCAGCAGTTTCCACAGGGGGCTTGGCACAGATACGCAGTATTTT
NA	TRBV11-2	15	NA	TRBJ2-2	CASSLGLASTGELFF	TGTGCCAGCAGCTTAGGCCTAGCGTCCACCGGGGAGCTGTTTTTT
NA	TRBV7-9	14	TRBD1	TRBJ2-7	CASSLGTGDRGQYF	TGTGCCAGCAGCTTAGGGACAGGGGATCGTGGGCAGTACTTC
once	TRBV7-2	16	NA	TRBJ2-3	CASSRRPRPSTDTQYF	TGTGCCAGCAGCCGGAGGCCCCGACCCAGCACAGATACGCAGTATTTT
NA	TRBV21-1	13	NA	TRBJ2-7	CASIPTDSYEQYF	TGTGCCAGCATACCGACAGACTCCTACGAGCAGTACTTC
NA	TRBV19	16	TRBD1	TRBJ2-2	CASIHRDRVNTGELFF	TGTGCCAGTATCCACCGGGACAGGGTTAACACCGGGGAGCTGTTTTTT
NA	TRBV30	19	TRBD1	TRBJ2-2	CAWSVLFADRGPNTGELFF	TGTGCCTGGAGTGTACTATTCGCCGACAGGGGGCCTAACACCGGGGAGCTGTTTTTT
NA	TRBV13	14	NA	TRBJ1-3	CASSVTSAGNTIYF	TGTGCCAGCAGCGTAACCTCGGCTGGAAACACCATATATTTT
NA	TRBV6-7	16	TRBD1	TRBJ1-5	CASTGPGGEGNQPQHF	TGTGCCAGCACCGGTCCAGGGGGCGAGGGCAATCAGCCCCAGCATTTT
NA	TRBV30	14	NA	TRBJ1-1	CAWSQMRMNTEAFF	TGTGCCTGGAGTCAGATGAGGATGAACACTGAAGCTTTCTTT